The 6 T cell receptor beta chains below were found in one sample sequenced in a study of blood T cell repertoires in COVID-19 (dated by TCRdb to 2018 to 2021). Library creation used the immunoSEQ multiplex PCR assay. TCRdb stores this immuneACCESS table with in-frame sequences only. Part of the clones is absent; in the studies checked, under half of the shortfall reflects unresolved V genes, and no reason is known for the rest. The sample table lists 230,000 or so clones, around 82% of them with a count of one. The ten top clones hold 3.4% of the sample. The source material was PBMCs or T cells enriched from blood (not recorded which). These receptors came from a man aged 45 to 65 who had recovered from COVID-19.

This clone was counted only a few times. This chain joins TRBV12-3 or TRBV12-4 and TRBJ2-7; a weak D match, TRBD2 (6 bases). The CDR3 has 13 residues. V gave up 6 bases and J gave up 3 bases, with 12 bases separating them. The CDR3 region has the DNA TGTGCCAGCAGATCGGGACTGATCTACGAGCAGTACTTC. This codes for CASRSGLIYEQYF.

CDR3 amino acids: CASSQSRDRGYSPLHF. The CDR3 bases are TGCGCCAGCAGCCAAAGCCGGGACAGGGGATATTCACCCCTCCACTTT. V gene TRBV4-1 combines with J gene TRBJ1-6; 10 bases agree with TRBD1. This CDR3 spans 16 amino acids. J lost 8 bases, V lost 2 bases, and 6 bases had no gene match. Per the germline V gene, CDR1 is MGHRA and CDR2 is YSYEKL.

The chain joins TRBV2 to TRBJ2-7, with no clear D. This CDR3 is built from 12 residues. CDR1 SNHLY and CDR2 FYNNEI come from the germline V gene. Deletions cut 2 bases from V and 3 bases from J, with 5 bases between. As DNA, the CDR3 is TGTGCCAGCAGTGAATCAGTCTACGAGCAGTACTTC. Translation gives CASSESVYEQYF.

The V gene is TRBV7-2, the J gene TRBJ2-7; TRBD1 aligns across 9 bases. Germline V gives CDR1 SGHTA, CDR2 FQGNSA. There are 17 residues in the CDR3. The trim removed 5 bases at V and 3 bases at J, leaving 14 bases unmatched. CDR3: CASSPRPGTGNLYEQYF. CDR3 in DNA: TGTGCCAGCAGCCCCCGTCCCGGGACAGGGAATCTCTACGAGCAGTACTTC.

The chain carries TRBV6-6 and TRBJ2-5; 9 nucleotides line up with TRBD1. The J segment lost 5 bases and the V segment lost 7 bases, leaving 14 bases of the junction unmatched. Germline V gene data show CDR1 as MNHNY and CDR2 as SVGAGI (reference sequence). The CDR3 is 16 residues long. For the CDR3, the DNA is TGTGCCAGCACCTTAAGGGGGACAGGGTTTATGGAGACCCAGTACTTC. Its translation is CASTLRGTGFMETQYF.

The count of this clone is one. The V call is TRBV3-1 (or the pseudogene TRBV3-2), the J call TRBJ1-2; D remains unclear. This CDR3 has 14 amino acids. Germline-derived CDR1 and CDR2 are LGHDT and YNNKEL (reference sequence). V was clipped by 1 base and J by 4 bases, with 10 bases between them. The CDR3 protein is CASSQVSSSYGYTF. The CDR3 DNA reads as TGTGCCAGCAGCCAAGTTAGCAGTTCCTATGGCTACACCTTC.